The 10 T cell receptor beta chains listed next were all sequenced from one sample in a study of control samples from healthy donors and cancer patients. This table comes from immunoSEQ multiplex PCR, and its TCRdb copy is limited to in-frame clones, with some not included. The sample carries tens of thousands of clones, about 96% recorded once. Sequencing was carried out using blood. The receptors originated from a woman aged 18-35 years in good health.

The gene calls are TRBV10-3 and TRBJ2-3, with D tentatively TRBD2 (7 bases). The CDR3 runs to 15 residues. Trimming cost V 4 bases and J 2 bases, with 13 bases left between them. Germline assignment: CDR1 ENHRY and CDR2 SYGVKD. In DNA form, the CDR3 reads TGTGCCATCAGTGGAGGGAGGGGGACCACAGATACGCAGTATTTT. It encodes CAISGGRGTTDTQYF.

This chain joins TRBV6-5 and TRBJ2-7, with D uncertain. The CDR3 covers 11 residues. The V gene's germline CDR1 is MNHEY and CDR2 SVGAGI. The germline V and J ends were trimmed by 10 bases and 3 bases, with 10 bases remaining between them. The CDR3 DNA is TGTGCCACAAGAGGTGGCTACGAGCAGTACTTC. Its protein product is CATRGGYEQYF.

J is TRBJ2-1 and V is TRBV18; 8 bases fit TRBD1. Per the germline V gene, CDR1 is KGHSH and CDR2 is LQKENI. This CDR3 region has 15 residues. With V trimmed by 1 base and J by 5 bases, 4 bases remained unmatched. CDR3 DNA: TGTGCCAGCTCACCACGGGGACAGGCCAACAATGAGCAGTTCTTC. It encodes CASSPRGQANNEQFF.

This clone was counted a few times. The rearrangement joins TRBV7-2 to TRBJ2-2; unclear D gene. The CDR3 extends over 13 amino acids. The V gene lost 3 bases and the J gene lost 4 bases, with 6 bases spanning the gap. Germline V lookup: CDR1 SGHTA, CDR2 FQGNSA. The CDR3 DNA is TGTGCCAGCAGCTTCCACAGCACCGGGGAGCTGTTTTTT. Translated: CASSFHSTGELFF.

This CDR3 is CASSLALQGTYNSPLHF. CDR3 bases: TGTGCCAGCAGCTTAGCGCTGCAGGGCACCTATAATTCACCCCTCCACTTT. The chain is built from TRBV13 and TRBJ1-6; D is possibly TRBD1 (5 bases). Per the germline V gene, CDR1 is PRHDT and CDR2 is FYEKMQ (reference sequence). Trimming shortened V by 1 base and J by 2 bases, and 12 bases separated the two germline ends. This CDR3 contains 17 residues.

The chain carries TRBV5-6 and TRBJ2-5; a possible D gene is TRBD1 (5 bases). Germline loops: CDR1 SGHDT, CDR2 YYEEEE. The CDR3 is 14 residues long. Trimming removed 4 bases from V and 0 bases from J, with 10 bases in between. The CDR3 DNA follows: TGTGCCAGCAGCGGGGCTAGGCACCAAGAGACCCAGTACTTC. Protein: CASSGARHQETQYF. Full variable domain (rest looked up from reference TRBV5-6 and TRBJ2-5): DAGVTQSPTHLIKTRGQQVTLRCSPKSGHDTVSWYQQALGQGPQFIFQYYEEEERQRGNFPDRFSGHQFPNYSSELNVNALLLGDSALYLCASSGARHQETQYFGPGTRLLVL.

CDR3 sequence (DNA): TGCGCCAGCAGCTTGGAACTAGAGAATGACATTCAGTACTTC. Its translation: CASSLELENDIQYF. V and J are TRBV5-1 and TRBJ2-4, with D tentatively TRBD2 (5 bases). This CDR3 contains 14 residues. Germline V gene sequence: CDR1 SGHRS, CDR2 YFSETQ. Trimming left V 0 bases short and J 8 bases short, with 12 bases between.

This rearrangement joins TRBV18 to TRBJ2-1, with a weak D call TRBD1 (5 bases). CDR3 length: 13 amino acids. V dropped 4 bases and J dropped 3 bases, with 7 bases sitting between them. CDR1 and CDR2 (germline): KGHSH, LQKENI. The CDR3 is CASSLTVYNEQFF. CDR3 DNA: TGTGCCAGCTCACTGACAGTCTACAATGAGCAGTTCTTC.

This chain uses TRBV15 with TRBJ1-4; TRBD1 matches at 9 bases. V trimming: 0 bases; J trimming: 7 bases; junction bases outside the gene matches: 6. This CDR3 is 16 amino acids long. Germline V lookup: CDR1 LNHNV, CDR2 YYDKDF (reference sequence). The CDR3 DNA reads TGTGCCACCAGCAGAGATGGGACAGGGAAGTCTGAAAAACTGTTTTTT. Its translation: CATSRDGTGKSEKLFF.

The chain has TRBV12-3 or TRBV12-4 and TRBJ2-3; tentative D call: TRBD1 (6 bases). With 6 bases removed from V and 3 bases from J, the gap between germline ends came to 10 bases. The CDR3 is 13 amino acids. The DNA for the CDR3 is TGTGCCAGCAGGCGGACAGAAACAGATACGCAGTATTTT. It specifies CASRRTETDTQYF.